These T cell receptor beta chains were read from a single sample in a study of blood T cell repertoires in COVID-19. Using immunoSEQ multiplex PCR, the repertoire was profiled, and TCRdb retains in-frame clones only, with some absent. The sample holds under 200,000 clones, more than 75% seen once. The sequenced sample was PBMCs or T cells enriched from blood (not recorded which). These TCRs come from a man between 40 and 49 years old with acute COVID-19. CDR3s include the opening cysteine and the closing phenylalanine or tryptophan. D genes are given only for firm matches. Clone size is given for some rows only: seen once, a few or many times, or a class if the clone is expanded.

size: NA
V: TRBV19
D: NA
J: TRBJ2-7
CDR3: CASRLSSGSSYEQYF
DNA: TGTGCCAGTAGACTGAGCTCCGGGAGCTCCTACGAGCAGTACTTC

size: NA
V: TRBV24-1
D: TRBD2
J: TRBJ2-7
CDR3: CATSDLQLAGGLVAYEQYF
DNA: TGTGCCACCAGTGATTTGCAGCTAGCGGGAGGGTTGGTAGCCTACGAGCAGTACTTC

size: NA
V: TRBV7-9
D: TRBD2
J: TRBJ2-7
CDR3: CASSAHTSGRFYEQYF
DNA: TGTGCCAGCAGCGCTCATACTAGCGGGAGGTTCTACGAGCAGTACTTC

size: few
V: TRBV6-5
D: TRBD1
J: TRBJ2-7
CDR3: CASRVGTGDMQYF
DNA: TGTGCCAGCAGGGTGGGGACAGGAGATATGCAGTACTTC

size: NA
V: TRBV30
D: NA
J: TRBJ2-3
CDR3: CAWTSLTSSDTQYF
DNA: TGTGCCTGGACTAGCCTCACTTCCTCAGATACGCAGTATTTT

size: NA
V: TRBV6-1
D: TRBD1
J: TRBJ1-1
CDR3: CASSEAMTGITEAFF
DNA: TGTGCCAGCAGTGAAGCGATGACAGGGATCACTGAAGCTTTCTTT

size: NA
V: TRBV24-1
D: NA
J: TRBJ2-5
CDR3: CATSEGAETQYF
DNA: TGTGCCACCAGTGAGGGGGCAGAGACCCAGTACTTC

size: NA
V: TRBV6-5
D: NA
J: TRBJ2-7
CDR3: CASLTWQGKGEQYF
DNA: TGTGCCAGCCTTACTTGGCAGGGGAAGGGCGAGCAGTACTTC

size: NA
V: TRBV19
D: NA
J: TRBJ2-3
CDR3: CATSLGRTDTQYF
DNA: TGTGCCACCTCACTAGGACGGACAGATACGCAGTATTTT

size: NA
V: TRBV7-2
D: NA
J: TRBJ2-5
CDR3: CASSKRPHGVGETQYF
DNA: TGTGCCAGCAGCAAACGGCCCCACGGGGTCGGAGAGACCCAGTACTTC

size: NA
V: TRBV7-9
D: TRBD1
J: TRBJ1-5
CDR3: CASSPWTGLGNQPQHF
DNA: TGTGCCAGCAGCCCTTGGACAGGGTTGGGCAATCAGCCCCAGCATTTT

size: NA
V: TRBV30
D: TRBD2
J: TRBJ2-3
CDR3: CAWRGLASTDTQYF
DNA: TGTGCCTGGAGAGGACTAGCGAGCACAGATACGCAGTATTTT

size: NA
V: TRBV18
D: NA
J: TRBJ2-2
CDR3: CASSIEQGVLSGELFF
DNA: TGTGCCAGCTCAATTGAACAGGGCGTCTTATCCGGGGAGCTGTTTTTT

size: NA
V: TRBV7-8
D: NA
J: TRBJ2-7
CDR3: CASSPLGAPLGEQYF
DNA: TGTGCCAGCAGCCCCCTTGGGGCCCCCCTGGGTGAGCAGTACTTC

size: NA
V: TRBV28
D: NA
J: TRBJ1-5
CDR3: CASSFSGGTLPPVQPQHF
DNA: TGTGCCAGCAGTTTCTCTGGGGGGACGCTCCCCCCTGTCCAGCCCCAGCATTTT

size: NA
V: TRBV7-3
D: TRBD1
J: TRBJ1-5
CDR3: CASSFLKDRVEQPQHF
DNA: TGTGCCAGCAGCTTTCTTAAGGACAGGGTCGAACAGCCCCAGCATTTT

size: NA
V: TRBV19
D: NA
J: TRBJ2-1
CDR3: CASSAILTRAAHNEQFF
DNA: TGTGCCAGTAGTGCGATACTGACTAGGGCAGCCCACAATGAGCAGTTCTTC

size: NA
V: TRBV9
D: NA
J: TRBJ2-1
CDR3: CASSASGSSYNEQFF
DNA: TGTGCCAGCAGCGCCAGCGGTAGCTCCTACAATGAGCAGTTCTTC

size: NA
V: TRBV4-3
D: TRBD2
J: TRBJ2-2
CDR3: CASSQDVTSGRERELFF
DNA: TGCGCCAGCAGCCAAGATGTGACTAGCGGGAGGGAGCGGGAGCTGTTTTTT

size: NA
V: TRBV7-9
D: NA
J: TRBJ1-5
CDR3: CASSMGGAGQPQHF
DNA: TGTGCCAGCAGCATGGGGGGGGCTGGGCAGCCCCAGCATTTT

size: NA
V: TRBV3-1/TRBV3-2
D: NA
J: TRBJ2-5
CDR3: CASSQRGEETQYF
DNA: TGTGCCAGCAGCCAACGCGGGGAAGAGACCCAGTACTTC

size: few
V: TRBV2
D: TRBD2
J: TRBJ2-2
CDR3: CASTSGTSGRVTAGELFF
DNA: TGTGCCAGCACCTCGGGGACTAGCGGGAGAGTTACCGCCGGGGAGCTGTTTTTT

size: NA
V: TRBV24-1
D: TRBD2
J: TRBJ2-1
CDR3: CATSDLSGRGEQFF
DNA: TGTGCCACCAGTGATTTGAGCGGGAGGGGTGAGCAGTTCTTC

size: once
V: TRBV27
D: NA
J: TRBJ2-7
CDR3: CASTSNGGRVYEQYF
DNA: TGTGCCAGCACCAGCAACGGGGGGCGAGTCTACGAGCAGTACTTC

size: NA
V: TRBV28
D: NA
J: TRBJ1-2
CDR3: CASTTTTPVGFNYGYTF
DNA: TGTGCCAGCACTACTACTACCCCCGTGGGTTTTAACTATGGCTACACCTTC

size: NA
V: TRBV9
D: TRBD2
J: TRBJ2-1
CDR3: CASSVAPGGYNEQFF
DNA: TGTGCCAGCAGCGTAGCTCCGGGAGGGTACAATGAGCAGTTCTTC

size: few
V: TRBV16
D: NA
J: TRBJ1-5
CDR3: CASSPNLQGGQPQHF
DNA: TGTGCCAGCAGCCCCAACCTCCAGGGAGGTCAGCCCCAGCATTTT

size: NA
V: TRBV19
D: NA
J: TRBJ1-2
CDR3: CASSVSLGYTF
DNA: TGTGCCAGTAGTGTCTCCCTGGGCTACACCTTC

size: NA
V: TRBV7-8
D: NA
J: TRBJ1-3
CDR3: CASSFRESGNTIYF
DNA: TGTGCCAGCAGCTTTCGGGAGTCTGGAAACACCATATATTTT

size: once
V: TRBV7-2
D: TRBD1
J: TRBJ1-5
CDR3: CASSPRTGQPQHF
DNA: TGTGCCAGCAGCCCAAGGACAGGGCAGCCCCAGCATTTT

size: few
V: TRBV28
D: TRBD1
J: TRBJ2-7
CDR3: CASSLARGPYEQYF
DNA: TGTGCCAGCAGTTTAGCCAGGGGGCCCTACGAGCAGTACTTC

size: NA
V: TRBV2
D: TRBD1
J: TRBJ2-7
CDR3: CASIPDRDEQYF
DNA: TGTGCCAGCATCCCGGACAGGGACGAGCAGTACTTC

size: many
V: TRBV7-8
D: NA
J: TRBJ2-3
CDR3: CASSSSRGGTDTQYF
DNA: TGTGCCAGCAGCTCCTCCAGGGGGGGCACAGATACGCAGTATTTT

size: once
V: TRBV7-2
D: NA
J: TRBJ2-7
CDR3: CASSFALQGREQYF
DNA: TGTGCCAGCAGCTTTGCTCTTCAGGGCCGCGAGCAGTACTTC

size: NA
V: TRBV5-6
D: NA
J: TRBJ1-2
CDR3: CASSLAANYGYTF
DNA: TGTGCCAGCAGCTTAGCCGCTAACTATGGCTACACCTTC

size: few
V: TRBV13
D: NA
J: TRBJ1-1
CDR3: CASSLRTGSNRNTEAFF
DNA: TGTGCCAGCAGCTTACGTACGGGGTCGAATCGGAACACTGAAGCTTTCTTT

size: few
V: TRBV27
D: NA
J: TRBJ1-1
CDR3: CASTRTAGTEAFF
DNA: TGTGCCAGCACCCGGACAGCCGGCACTGAAGCTTTCTTT